Each of the 24 T cell receptor beta chains below was sequenced from the same sample in a study of beta chain features in type 1 diabetes. The entirety of the isolated RNA underwent reverse transcription, so expressed TCRB transcripts were sequenced. Repertoires were generated with immunoSEQ multiplex PCR, while TCRdb's copy carries only in-frame clones and drops some. The sample lists 430,000 or so clones, around 10% occurring once. Sequenced: naive CD4+ T cells from blood. These receptors all come from a woman aged 18-29 years in good health.

This chain uses TRBV14 with TRBJ2-7, with D maybe TRBD2 (6 bases). Trimming pared 0 bases from V and 2 bases from J, leaving 23 bases between. Per germline, CDR1 SGHDN and CDR2 FVKESK. The CDR3 is 19 amino acids. CDR3 protein: CASSQDSKAGTGYTYEQYF. In nucleotides, the CDR3 is TGTGCCAGCAGCCAAGATTCCAAGGCCGGGACTGGATATACCTACGAGCAGTACTTC.

The chain links TRBV10-3 to TRBJ1-1; D remains ambiguous. The CDR3 totals 14 residues. Germline V lookup: CDR1 ENHRY, CDR2 SYGVKD. Trimming left V 3 bases short and J 0 bases short, with 8 bases between. The CDR3 bases are TGTGCCATCAGTGAAGGACGTTTGAACACTGAAGCTTTCTTT. It encodes CAISEGRLNTEAFF.

This clone was picked up a small number of times. This CDR3 reads CASLGRIMNLQGYTF. CDR3 nucleotides: TGTGCCAGTCTGGGGCGAATAATGAATCTTCAGGGCTACACCTTC. The chain combines TRBV6-6 with TRBJ1-2; TRBD1 might be the D (5 bases). The CDR3 covers 15 residues. CDR1 and CDR2 from the germline V gene are MNHNY and SVGAGI (reference sequence). V lost 9 bases and J lost 8, with 25 bases in between.

There are a few counts of this clone. The genes are TRBV29-1 and TRBJ2-1, with D hard to call. Trimming pared 4 bases from V and 12 bases from J, leaving 16 bases between. The germline gives CDR1 SQVTM, CDR2 ANQGSEA. The CDR3 is made up of 12 amino acids. This CDR3 reads CSVVIDTALQFF. In DNA form, the CDR3 reads TGCAGCGTTGTTATCGACACAGCGCTGCAGTTCTTC.

This sequence joins TRBV25-1 and TRBJ2-5; the D gene is possibly TRBD2 (5 bases). Per the germline V gene, CDR1 is MGHDK and CDR2 is SYGVNS. This CDR3 contains 14 residues. The germline V and J ends were trimmed by 6 bases and 4 bases, with 15 bases remaining between them. The CDR3 reads CASSLAPGRETQYF. The CDR3 DNA reads TGTGCCAGCAGCCTTGCCCCGGGGAGAGAGACCCAGTACTTC. Using reference TRBV25-1 and TRBJ2-5 for the parts outside the CDR3, the full variable domain is EADIYQTPRYLVIGTGKKITLECSQTMGHDKMYWYQQDPGMELHLIHYSYGVNSTEKGDLSSESTVSRIRTEHFPLTLESARPSHTSQYLCASSLAPGRETQYFGPGTRLLVL.

J is TRBJ1-3 and V is TRBV15, with TRBD1 identical over 7 bases. Losses at the gene ends were 0 bases for V and 2 bases for J; bases not matched to a gene: 4. This CDR3 has 16 residues. CDR1 is LNHNV and CDR2 is YYDKDF in the germline V gene (reference sequence). The CDR3 DNA reads TGTGCCACCAGCAGAGACCCCGGACAGGCTGGAAACACCATATATTTT. It is translated as CATSRDPGQAGNTIYF.

In its sample, this clone was seen a few times. V and J are TRBV19 and TRBJ1-5; possibly TRBD1 for D (6 bases). The ends were cut back, 6 bases at V and 4 bases at J, with 16 bases in the middle. The length of the CDR3 is 15 residues. CDR1 and CDR2 from the germline V gene are LNHDA and SQIVND (reference sequence). The CDR3 nucleotides read TGTGCCAGTAGGGCCCAGGACAGATCTAATCAGCCCCAGCATTTT. Encoded protein: CASRAQDRSNQPQHF.

The chain joins TRBV19 to TRBJ1-2; the D is unclear. This CDR3 is built from 13 residues. CDR1 and CDR2 from the germline V gene are LNHDA and SQIVND (reference sequence). V was cut by 4 bases and J by 4 bases, with 10 bases left in between. In nucleotides, the CDR3 is TGTGCCAGTAGTAGGGCAGGATCCTATGGCTACACCTTC. It is translated as CASSRAGSYGYTF.

This clone was recorded a few times. This rearrangement joins TRBV27 to TRBJ2-7, with a weak D call TRBD1 (6 bases). The ends were cut back, 7 bases at V and 1 base at J, with 11 bases in the middle. The CDR3 has 13 amino acids. CDR1 MNHEY and CDR2 SMNVEV come from the germline V gene (reference sequence). The CDR3: CASMRTESYEQYF. CDR3 bases: TGTGCCAGCATGCGGACAGAGTCCTACGAGCAGTACTTC.

The rearrangement uses TRBV4-2 and TRBJ2-1; 7 bases map to TRBD2. V lost 1 base, J lost 6 bases, and 12 bases stayed unmatched. The CDR3 consists of 17 residues. CDR1 and CDR2 (germline): LGHNA, YNFKEQ. The CDR3: CASSQVWRTSNANEQFF. DNA of the CDR3: TGTGCCAGCAGCCAAGTCTGGCGGACTAGTAATGCCAATGAGCAGTTCTTC.

J is TRBJ2-6 and V is TRBV5-1, with D maybe TRBD2 (5 bases). CDR1 and CDR2 from the germline V gene are SGHRS and YFSETQ. Trimming removed 4 bases from V and 0 bases from J, with 11 bases in between. The CDR3 is 16 residues long. The CDR3 DNA sequence: TGCGCCAGCAGCCGTGACTATGGCTCTGGGGCCAACGTCCTGACTTTC. It yields the protein CASSRDYGSGANVLTF. Full variable domain (rest looked up from reference TRBV5-1 and TRBJ2-6): KAGVTQTPRYLIKTRGQQVTLSCSPISGHRSVSWYQQTPGQGLQFLFEYFSETQRNKGNFPGRFSGRQFSNSRSEMNVSTLELGDSALYLCASSRDYGSGANVLTFGAGSRLTVL.

In nucleotides, the CDR3 is TGCAGCGCCATGAGGGGTTTGGGGCGGCGTGTAGAGACCCAGTACTTC. This sequence encodes CSAMRGLGRRVETQYF. The chain combines TRBV29-1 with TRBJ2-5; either TRBD1 or TRBD2 may supply D (5 bases each). The CDR3 spans 16 residues. Germline CDR1 and CDR2: SQVTM and ANQGSEA. Trimming took 7 bases from V and 4 from J, leaving 25 bases between them. Drawing the rest from reference TRBV29-1 and TRBJ2-5, the complete variable domain is SAVISQKPSRDICQRGTSLTIQCQVDSQVTMMFWYRQQPGQSLTLIATANQGSEATYESGFVIDKFPISRPNLTFSTLTVSNMSPEDSSIYLCSAMRGLGRRVETQYFGPGTRLLVL.

This clone was counted only a few times. This chain links TRBV29-1 with TRBJ1-1; D is possibly TRBD1 (6 bases). Trimming pared 3 bases from V and 5 bases from J, leaving 16 bases between. CDR3 size: 14 residues. Germline V lookup: CDR1 SQVTM, CDR2 ANQGSEA. CDR3 residues: CSVDPYRAGTEAFF. The CDR3 coding sequence is TGCAGCGTTGACCCGTACAGGGCCGGGACTGAAGCTTTCTTT.

Remarks on this clone: Additional DNA sequences in this sample encode the identical CDR3. V is TRBV7-3 and J is TRBJ2-3; D call uncertain. Trimming removed 4 bases from V and 3 bases from J, with 5 bases in between. The CDR3 totals 12 residues. Germline-derived CDR1 and CDR2 are SGHTA and FQGTGA. The CDR3 loop is CASSSGTDTQYF. CDR3 bases: TGTGCCAGCAGCTCTGGGACAGATACGCAGTATTTT. The variable domain in full, completed from reference TRBV7-3 and TRBJ2-3, reads GAGVSQTPSNKVTEKGKYVELRCDPISGHTALYWYRQSLGQGPEFLIYFQGTGAADDSGLPNDRFFAVRPEGSVSTLKIQRTERGDSAVYLCASSSGTDTQYFGPGTRLTVL.

The genes are TRBV7-9 and TRBJ2-3; D call uncertain. CDR3 length equals 14 residues. CDR1 and CDR2 from the germline V gene are SEHNR and FQNEAQ (reference sequence). V was shortened by 1 base and J by 9 bases, with 14 bases between the two germline ends. The CDR3 sequence is CASSLDRALGTQYF. In DNA, the CDR3 is TGTGCCAGCAGCTTAGATCGGGCGTTGGGGACGCAGTATTTT.

Only a few counts were recorded for this clone. The chain joins TRBV1 to TRBJ1-2. TRBV1 is a pseudogene segment. This CDR3 spans 10 amino acids. CDR3 amino acids: CTSSQDGYTF. The CDR3 DNA reads TGCACCAGCAGCCAAGACGGCTACACCTTC.

Only a few counts were recorded for this clone. This chain connects TRBV18 to TRBJ2-7; 10 bases line up with TRBD2. Trimming took 3 bases from V and 1 from J; bases not matched to a gene: 3. Germline CDR1 is KGHSH and CDR2 is LQKENI. The CDR3 loop spans 15 amino acids. Here the CDR3 reads CASSPGLAMSYEQYV. CDR3 nucleotides: TGTGCCAGCTCACCGGGACTAGCGATGTCCTACGAGCAGTACGTC.

This clone was observed a few times. This rearrangement joins TRBV19 to TRBJ2-7, with D possibly being TRBD1 or TRBD2 (5 bases each). V was shortened by 5 bases and J by 3 bases, with 17 bases between the two germline ends. This CDR3 region has 15 residues. Per the germline V gene, CDR1 is LNHDA and CDR2 is SQIVND (reference sequence). Here the CDR3 DNA reads TGTGCCAGTAGTGCCACCGGGACGGTGAACTACGAGCAGTACTTC. It codes for CASSATGTVNYEQYF.

The gene calls are TRBV5-1 and TRBJ2-7, with 7 nucleotides matching TRBD1. Germline trimming cut 1 base from V and 3 bases from J; bases unmatched to any gene: 7. This CDR3 spans 15 amino acids. Germline loops: CDR1 SGHRS, CDR2 YFSETQ. The CDR3 here is CASSLRVGQIYEQYF. DNA for the CDR3: TGCGCCAGCAGCTTGAGGGTGGGACAGATCTACGAGCAGTACTTC.

The V gene is TRBV11-2, the J gene TRBJ2-4; no reliable D call. CDR3 length: 15 amino acids. Trimming pared 5 bases from V and 1 base from J, leaving 12 bases between. The germline CDR1 and CDR2 sequences are SGHAT and FQNNGV. The CDR3 loop reads CASSPDLAAKNIQYF. CDR3 in DNA: TGTGCCAGCAGCCCGGACCTTGCGGCCAAAAACATTCAGTACTTC.

This clone was seen a handful of times. The V gene is TRBV6-1, the J gene TRBJ2-5; 7 bases fit TRBD2. J was trimmed by 2 bases and V by 6 bases; bases with no gene match: 9. CDR1 is MNHNS, CDR2 SASEGT, per germline. The CDR3 extends over 15 amino acids. CDR3 DNA: TGTGCCAGCAGCCCCCTGCTAGCGGCTCAAGAGACCCAGTACTTC. Translation: CASSPLLAAQETQYF.

The V gene is TRBV29-1, the J gene TRBJ1-1; D is undetermined. CDR1 SQVTM and CDR2 ANQGSEA come from the germline V gene. This CDR3 comprises 12 residues. V lost 4 bases and J 1 base, leaving 7 bases between the germline ends. This CDR3 is CSVGLQNTEAFF. The CDR3 DNA sequence: TGCAGCGTTGGGCTGCAGAACACTGAAGCTTTCTTT. The full variable domain, rest sourced from reference TRBV29-1 and TRBJ1-1, is SAVISQKPSRDICQRGTSLTIQCQVDSQVTMMFWYRQQPGQSLTLIATANQGSEATYESGFVIDKFPISRPNLTFSTLTVSNMSPEDSSIYLCSVGLQNTEAFFGQGTRLTVV.

V gene TRBV14 combines with J gene TRBJ2-5, with D perhaps matching TRBD2 (5 bases). CDR1 SGHDN and CDR2 FVKESK come from the germline V gene. This CDR3 has 16 amino acids. The germline V and J ends were trimmed by 2 bases and 1 base, with 14 bases remaining between them. The CDR3 is CASSQRTGIFQETQYF. The DNA of the CDR3 is TGTGCCAGCAGCCAAAGGACGGGGATATTCCAAGAGACCCAGTACTTC.

Here the CDR3 reads CASSPRQGARTEAFF. The DNA for the CDR3 is TGTGCCAGCAGCCCGCGACAGGGGGCGCGCACTGAAGCTTTCTTT. This chain uses TRBV7-2 with TRBJ1-1; 10 positions agree with TRBD1. J was trimmed by 4 bases and V by 5 bases; bases with no gene match: 7. Germline CDR1 is SGHTA and CDR2 is FQGNSA. The CDR3 length is 15 residues.